Included here is one TCR beta chain sequence, with context. Its specificity is unknown. The data were taken from a study of response to subunit inactivated influenza vaccine. Per the germline V gene, CDR1 is SQVTM and CDR2 is ANQGSEA. The CDR3 loop spans 11 amino acids. TCRdb used MiXCR to reprocess the RT-PCR reads, holding one entry per CDR3 protein. The sample has 550,000 to 650,000 distinct CDR3 sequences, around 11% seen once. Study conclusions and caveats: Authors suggested seasonal influenza vaccinations each recruit few new T cells.

The TCR was taken from a man aged 45-60 years who received an inactivated influenza vaccine. The input for sequencing was PBMCs from blood, taken on the day of vaccination. This rearrangement joins TRBV29-1 to TRBJ2-7; 11 bases map to TRBD1. CDR3 DNA sequence: TGCGCCTCGGGACAGGGGGGCGAGCAGTACTTC. Encoded protein: CASGQGGEQYF.